Listed below are T cell receptor beta chains from one sample, sequenced in a study of cytomegalovirus exposure and HLA in healthy donors. Using immunoSEQ multiplex PCR, the repertoire was profiled, and TCRdb retains in-frame clones only, with some absent. The data contain about 120,000 clones, roughly 63% of them singletons. Input material: PBMCs. Source of these receptors: a man aged 40-49 years in good health and CMV-seropositive. CDR3s include the opening cysteine and the closing phenylalanine or tryptophan. D genes are given only for firm matches. Size tells how often a clone was seen (once, few, many) or the class of an expanded clone, and some rows leave it out.

TRBV15	TRBD2	TRBJ2-7	.	CATSRDRTSGTLIYEQYF	TGTGCCACCAGCAGAGATAGGACTAGCGGGACATTAATCTACGAGCAGTACTTC
TRBV29-1	TRBD1	TRBJ2-1	.	CSVDRTGGNEQFF	TGCAGCGTTGATAGGACAGGGGGCAATGAGCAGTTCTTC
TRBV2	TRBD2	TRBJ2-7	once	CASRGLAGGYEQYF	TGTGCCAGCAGGGGACTAGCGGGAGGGTACGAGCAGTACTTC
TRBV30	.	TRBJ2-7	.	CAWILKGQPYEQYF	TGTGCCTGGATATTGAAGGGGCAGCCCTACGAGCAGTACTTC
TRBV10-3	.	TRBJ1-2	.	CATPSTLPGYGYTF	TGTGCCACGCCCTCGACCCTTCCGGGATATGGCTACACCTTC
TRBV9	.	TRBJ2-2	.	CASSVQGNTGELFF	TGTGCCAGCAGCGTACAGGGGAACACCGGGGAGCTGTTTTTT
TRBV5-4	TRBD1	TRBJ2-4	few	CASSRPGRDRGNIQYF	TGTGCCAGCAGCCGTCCCGGTAGGGACAGGGGAAACATTCAGTACTTC
TRBV7-2	.	TRBJ1-5	few	CASSLAPGGLGNQPQHF	TGTGCCAGCAGCTTAGCGCCGGGGGGCCTAGGCAATCAGCCCCAGCATTTT
TRBV29-1	TRBD1	TRBJ1-2	.	CSGGTGAYGYTF	TGCAGCGGAGGGACAGGGGCCTATGGCTACACCTTC
TRBV11-2	.	TRBJ2-3	.	CASSLGHTDTQYF	TGTGCCAGCAGCTTGGGGCACACAGATACGCAGTATTTT
TRBV9	.	TRBJ2-2	.	CASSVVEGGELFF	TGTGCCAGCAGCGTAGTAGAGGGCGGGGAGCTGTTTTTT
TRBV20-1	.	TRBJ2-2	.	CSGGRGGELFF	TGCAGTGGAGGCAGGGGCGGGGAGCTGTTTTTT
TRBV5-1	.	TRBJ2-7	few	CASSLANRAYEQYF	TGCGCCAGCAGCTTGGCCAACAGGGCCTACGAGCAGTACTTC
TRBV11-2	TRBD1	TRBJ1-2	.	CASSFGTGVYGYTF	TGTGCCAGCAGCTTCGGGACAGGGGTTTATGGCTACACCTTC
TRBV23-1	TRBD1	TRBJ2-6	.	CASSHTPGQGMPGANVLTF	TGCGCCAGCAGTCATACCCCGGGACAGGGTATGCCTGGGGCCAACGTCCTGACTTTC
TRBV28	TRBD2	TRBJ2-5	.	CASSRPSAGGLETQYF	TGTGCCAGCAGTCGTCCCTCGGCGGGAGGGCTAGAGACCCAGTACTTC
TRBV11-2	TRBD2	TRBJ2-1	few	CASSLSGRYNEQFF	TGTGCCAGCAGCCTTAGCGGGAGGTACAATGAGCAGTTCTTC
TRBV6-5	.	TRBJ2-2	.	CASSYSDRPNTGELFF	TGTGCCAGCAGTTACTCAGACAGACCGAACACCGGGGAGCTGTTTTTT
TRBV2	TRBD1	TRBJ2-3	once	CASSGTRTGPDTQYF	TGTGCCAGCAGTGGCACCCGGACAGGGCCAGATACGCAGTATTTT
TRBV2	.	TRBJ1-1	.	CASSEAGVGTEAFF	TGTGCCAGCAGTGAAGCTGGTGTCGGCACTGAAGCTTTCTTT
TRBV19	.	TRBJ2-3	once	CASSRSTDTQYF	TGTGCCAGTAGTCGGAGCACAGATACGCAGTATTTT
TRBV4-3	.	TRBJ1-2	once	CASSQGILSNYGYTF	TGCGCCAGCAGCCAAGGAATACTGAGTAACTATGGCTACACCTTC
TRBV6-1	TRBD1	TRBJ1-1	.	CASSAQGQGFGTEAFF	TGTGCCAGCAGTGCCCAGGGACAGGGGTTTGGTACTGAAGCTTTCTTT
TRBV15	.	TRBJ1-5	.	CATSIVSNQPQHF	TGTGCCACCAGCATAGTTAGCAATCAGCCCCAGCATTTT
TRBV11-2	TRBD1	TRBJ2-1	.	CASSRGQGNYNEQFF	TGTGCCAGCAGCCGGGGACAGGGGAACTACAATGAGCAGTTCTTC
TRBV7-2	TRBD1	TRBJ2-1	.	CASRPPSTDRDGNEQFF	TGTGCCAGCAGACCCCCCTCAACGGACAGGGACGGCAATGAGCAGTTCTTC
TRBV30	.	TRBJ1-5	few	CAWSDGFNQPQHF	TGTGCCTGGAGTGACGGGTTCAATCAGCCCCAGCATTTT
TRBV11-2	TRBD2	TRBJ2-6	few	CASSYGTSSGANVLTF	TGTGCCAGCAGCTACGGGACTAGCTCTGGGGCCAACGTCCTGACTTTC
TRBV21-1	.	TRBJ1-1	.	CASSSNPRGLGDTEAFF	TGTGCCAGCAGCAGCAATCCCAGGGGGCTTGGGGACACTGAAGCTTTCTTT
TRBV4-1	.	TRBJ1-1	few	CASSQVGSRGAEAFF	TGCGCCAGCAGCCAAGTGGGGAGCCGTGGAGCTGAAGCTTTCTTT
TRBV7-2	.	TRBJ2-1	.	CASSLVAGNNEQFF	TGTGCCAGCAGCTTAGTTGCGGGAAACAATGAGCAGTTCTTC
TRBV29-1	TRBD2	TRBJ2-1	.	CSVEDTSGYNEQFF	TGCAGCGTTGAAGACACTAGCGGCTACAATGAGCAGTTCTTC